Listed here are 9 T cell receptor beta chains from one sample, sequenced in a study of tumour-infiltrating T cells in Burkitt lymphoma. Sequencing was performed with immunoSEQ multiplex PCR; in TCRdb, only in-frame clones are kept and a portion is missing. The top ten hold around an eighth of the sample, which has about 5,600 clones, approximately 16% seen once. What was sequenced was tumor tissue. These receptors came from a human donor with diffuse large B-cell lymphoma.

V is TRBV11-3 and J is TRBJ2-2; D is possibly TRBD2 (6 bases). V lost 3 bases and J lost 5, with 13 bases in between. The germline V gene has CDR1 SGHNT and CDR2 YENEEA. There are 15 residues in the CDR3. Written as DNA, the CDR3 is TGTGCCAGCAGCTTTGGAGGGTTTGAAACCGGGGAGCTGTTTTTT. Protein sequence: CASSFGGFETGELFF.

The DNA of the CDR3 is TGTGCCAGCAGGCTTTTTAGGGGGACAGGAGACACTGAAGCTTTCTTT. This encodes CASRLFRGTGDTEAFF. The chain recombines TRBV7-2 with TRBJ1-1; 8 nucleotides line up with TRBD1. Germline trimming cut 6 bases from V and 3 bases from J; bases unmatched to any gene: 12. The length of the CDR3 is 16 residues. Germline loops: CDR1 SGHTA, CDR2 FQGNSA.

The gene calls are TRBV6-5 and TRBJ1-1; D call uncertain. The germline gives CDR1 MNHEY, CDR2 SVGAGI. This CDR3 has 14 residues. The V gene lost 10 bases and the J gene lost 1 base, with 16 bases spanning the gap. The CDR3 DNA sequence: TGTGCCACCGAACCGGCACGGCCGAACACTGAAGCTTTCTTT. Its translation is CATEPARPNTEAFF.

This clone was seen a handful of times. V usage is TRBV28 and J usage is TRBJ1-2, with D maybe TRBD1 (5 bases). V was trimmed by 6 bases and J by 7 bases, leaving 12 bases between them. Germline assignment: CDR1 MDHEN and CDR2 SYDVKM. This CDR3 is 12 amino acids long. The CDR3 spells CASRMEGFGYTF. The CDR3 bases are TGTGCCAGCAGAATGGAGGGGTTTGGCTACACCTTC.

This clone was seen a few times. The chain couples TRBV5-1 to TRBJ2-7; the match to TRBD1 covers 11 bases. The J segment lost 5 bases and the V segment lost 5 bases, leaving 12 bases of the junction unmatched. CDR3 length: 16 residues. In germline, CDR1 is SGHRS, CDR2 YFSETQ. CDR3 in amino acids: CASRKAGQGVPHEQYF. The CDR3 DNA is TGCGCCAGCAGAAAGGCGGGACAGGGGGTTCCGCACGAGCAGTACTTC.

This clone was seen more than once but under ten times. V gene TRBV30 combines with J gene TRBJ2-5; D is uncertain. The V end was cut by 2 bases, the J end by 9 bases, with 10 bases between. This CDR3 region has 11 residues. CDR1 is GTSNPN and CDR2 is SVGIG in the germline V gene (reference sequence). CDR3 region: CAWSFRSSQYF. Written as DNA, the CDR3 is TGTGCCTGGAGTTTCCGGTCTTCCCAGTACTTC.

The rearrangement joins TRBV10-3 to TRBJ2-3; D not certain. The CDR3 loop spans 13 amino acids. The germline CDR1 and CDR2 sequences are ENHRY and SYGVKD. The V end lost 7 bases, the J end lost 6 bases, and 14 bases lay between the germline ends. DNA for the CDR3: TGTGCCATCACTCCCCGCTTGGAGGATACGCAGTATTTT. This gives the protein CAITPRLEDTQYF.

The V and J genes are TRBV6-6 and TRBJ1-2, with D uncertain. The length of the CDR3 is 11 residues. V shed 7 bases and J shed 4 bases, with 7 bases lying between them. Per the germline V gene, CDR1 is MNHNY and CDR2 is SVGAGI (reference sequence). CDR3 residues: CASKDLYGYTF. DNA of the CDR3: TGTGCCAGCAAGGATCTCTATGGCTACACCTTC.

This clone was found a few times. The chain links TRBV4-2 to TRBJ1-3; D gene uncertain. The CDR3 runs to 15 residues. Germline V CDR1 and CDR2: LGHNA, YNFKEQ. V lost 0 bases and J lost 2, with 8 bases in between. CDR3 sequence reads: CASSQDPGTGNTIYF. As DNA, the CDR3 is TGTGCCAGCAGCCAAGACCCAGGCACTGGAAACACCATATATTTT.